These 2 T cell receptor beta chains originate from one sample sequenced in a study of tumor and adjacent non-tumor tissue in lung cancer. TCRbeta libraries were built with three rounds of nested PCR, modified from ARM-PCR. TCRdb processed the multiplex PCR reads anew with MiXCR; each CDR3 protein has one entry. The data show 80,000 or so distinct CDR3 sequences, 80% to 90% seen once. RNA was extracted from bulk tissue without any cell sorting. Distant lung tissue was collected more than 3 cm away from the tumor edge. Input material: distant non-tumor lung tissue. The receptors come from a man aged 55-75 years with non-small cell lung cancer.

Notes on this clonotype: Relative to the germline gene, one junction end is altered; a read error may explain this. This chain uses TRBV10-2 with TRBJ2-1; D remains ambiguous. CDR1 and CDR2 (germline): WSHSY, SAAADI. The CDR3 is 13 amino acids. CDR3 nucleotides: TGCGCCAGCAGTCCGGATGTCTACAATGAGGAGTTCTTC. Its translation: CASSPDVYNEEFF.

As for this clonotype: As the CDR3 is not closed by the conserved phenylalanine or tryptophan, this likely results from a read error. The chain recombines TRBV11-2 with TRBJ2-7, with D hard to call. CDR1 SGHAT and CDR2 FQNNGV come from the germline V gene. This CDR3 has 11 residues. The V end was cut by 5 bases, the J end by 6 bases, with 8 bases between. This CDR3 is CASSIMPEQYS. The DNA of the CDR3 is TGTGCCAGCAGCATTATGCCCGAGCAGTACTCC.